This TCR beta chain was obtained from a study of Graves' ophthalmopathy and Graves' hyperthyroidism. Study-level information: Hyperthyroidism is called stable when no ophthalmopathy develops within 18 months of follow-up. Study-level findings and limits: The majority of expanded thyroid clonotypes above 0.001 frequency also occurred in blood.

The study excluded patients with other autoimmune diseases, uncontrolled infections, pregnancy or lactation. Diagnoses were established from clinical symptoms, serum thyroxine, TRAb, thyroid ultrasound and orbital computed tomography. The ends lost 3 bases at V and 3 bases at J; junction bases unmatched: 5. Germline CDR1 SGHDT, CDR2 YYEEEE. This CDR3 is 14 amino acids long. For repertoire sequencing, the TCR beta CDR3 regions were amplified from RNA transcripts. HTBI primers were used in a first-round RT-PCR, which preceded a second-round multiplex PCR. TCRdb reanalysed the multiplex PCR reads using MiXCR and keeps one entry per CDR3 protein. The repertoire holds 500,000 to 600,000 distinct CDR3 sequences, with roughly 40% as singletons. This clonotype came up many times. Its cognate antigen is unknown.

The sample comprised peripheral blood or thyroid tissue (not recorded which). The TCR originated in an adult man with Graves' hyperthyroidism. The V call is TRBV5-6, the J call TRBJ2-7; 8 bases are a match to TRBD1. CDR3 sequence (DNA): TGTGCCAGCAGCTCGACAGGGGTAGGCTACGAGCAGTACTTC. Translation gives CASSSTGVGYEQYF.